The 20 T cell receptor beta chains in this list originate from one sample, sequenced in a study of T cell repertoires in cytomegalovirus infection. TCRdb re-derived calls from the reads in MiXCR, one entry per CDR3 protein. The data contain hundreds of thousands of distinct CDR3 sequences, 30% to 35% of them singletons. No antigen has been assigned to these receptors. The sequences come from cultured CD8+ T cells from PBMCs, collected from culture after CMV antigen stimulation. The origin of the receptors is a human donor in good health (CMV status not recorded). Some clones in this sample may be carry-over from other donors' samples.

J is TRBJ1-1 and V is TRBV28; 9 bases map to TRBD1. The CDR3 runs 17 residues. J lost 0 bases, V lost 1 base, and 6 bases had no gene match. The germline V gene encodes CDR1 MDHEN and CDR2 SYDVKM. The DNA for the CDR3 is TGTGCCAGCAGTTTATATGGGACAGGGACCCTGAACACTGAAGCTTTCTTT. Protein sequence: CASSLYGTGTLNTEAFF.

This clonotype was counted between two and nine times. The J gene is TRBJ2-1, the V gene TRBV4-1; D possibly corresponds to TRBD2 (7 bases). Germline V gene sequence: CDR1 MGHRA, CDR2 YSYEKL. Trimming shortened V by 0 bases and J by 8 bases, and 20 bases separated the two germline ends. CDR3 length: 17 amino acids. CDR3 in amino acids: CASSQDGGALRGDEQFF. The CDR3 DNA reads as TGCGCCAGCAGCCAAGATGGGGGGGCTCTCCGGGGGGATGAGCAGTTCTTC.

The chain combines TRBV5-8 with TRBJ2-1; either TRBD1 or TRBD2 may supply D (6 bases each). V was shortened by 4 bases and J by 12 bases, with 11 bases between the two germline ends. Germline assignment: CDR1 SGHTS and CDR2 YDEGEE. This CDR3 has 11 residues. CDR3 sequence (DNA): TGTGCCAGCAGCATAGGGGGGCCGCAGTTCTTC. Encoded protein: CASSIGGPQFF.

Many counts were recorded for this clonotype. The CDR3 sequence: CASSLQKLRVEDTQYF. CDR3 sequence (DNA): TGTGCCAGCAGCTTACAGAAGTTGCGGGTCGAAGATACGCAGTATTTT. V gene TRBV7-8 combines with J gene TRBJ2-3, with a possible D match to TRBD2 (5 bases). The CDR3 spans 16 residues. Germline lookup yields CDR1 SGHVS and CDR2 FQNEAQ. The V and J ends lost 2 bases and 5 bases respectively, with 17 bases between them.

The CDR3 region is CASSDQGWKSPLHF. The CDR3 DNA sequence: TGTGCCAGCAGCGATCAAGGGTGGAAATCACCCCTCCACTTT. The genes are TRBV9 and TRBJ1-6; no clear D. This CDR3 spans 14 amino acids. V was cut by 3 bases and J by 10 bases, with 14 bases left in between. Germline lookup yields CDR1 SGDLS and CDR2 YYNGEE.

This clonotype was seen only a few times. This rearrangement joins TRBV19 to TRBJ2-1; TRBD2 matches 10 bases. The ends lost 7 bases at V and 3 bases at J; junction bases unmatched: 15. The CDR3 contains 18 residues. Germline CDR1 is LNHDA and CDR2 is SQIVND (reference sequence). This chain's CDR3 is CASIPSGGQARDYNEQFF. The DNA of the CDR3 is TGTGCCAGTATCCCTAGCGGGGGTCAGGCCCGTGACTACAATGAGCAGTTCTTC. The full variable domain, with the rest looked up from reference TRBV19 and TRBJ2-1, is DGGITQSPKYLFRKEGQNVTLSCEQNLNHDAMYWYRQDPGQGLRLIYYSQIVNDFQKGDIAEGYSVSREKKESFPLTVTSAQKNPTAFYLCASIPSGGQARDYNEQFFGPGTRLTVL.

V and J are TRBV27 and TRBJ2-3, with 7 bases matching TRBD2. This CDR3 is 16 amino acids long. The ends lost 1 base at V and 0 bases at J; junction bases unmatched: 4. Germline loops: CDR1 MNHEY, CDR2 SMNVEV (reference sequence). CDR3 amino acids: CASSLWGGGSTDTQYF. In DNA form, the CDR3 reads TGTGCCAGCAGTTTATGGGGCGGGGGAAGCACAGATACGCAGTATTTT.

A note on this clonotype: Mismatch with germline at one junction end may stem from a read error. The chain joins TRBV3-1 to TRBJ1-6, with D perhaps matching TRBD1 (6 bases). From germline, CDR1 is LGHDT and CDR2 YNNKEL (reference sequence). This CDR3 is 14 amino acids long. CDR3: CDSSQVRGHSPLHF. The DNA for the CDR3 is TGTGACAGCAGCCAAGTCAGGGGACATTCACCCCTCCACTTT.

The chain carries TRBV2 and TRBJ2-4, with D maybe TRBD1 (5 bases). V dropped 5 bases and J dropped 1 base, with 9 bases sitting between them. Germline V lookup: CDR1 SNHLY, CDR2 FYNNEI. This CDR3 contains 14 residues. CDR3 sequence reads: CASSKTVAKNIQYF. CDR3 nucleotides: TGTGCCAGCAGTAAGACAGTTGCCAAAAACATTCAGTACTTC.

This chain uses TRBV12-3 or TRBV12-4 with TRBJ2-2; TRBD1 agrees at 7 bases. The CDR3 runs to 15 residues. Trimming took 6 bases from V and 4 from J; bases not matched to a gene: 8. The CDR3: CASRGDSYRTGELFF. As DNA, the CDR3 is TGTGCCAGCAGAGGGGACAGTTACCGCACCGGGGAGCTGTTTTTT.

V usage is TRBV10-3 and J usage is TRBJ2-6; 8 bases are a match to TRBD1. In germline, CDR1 is ENHRY, CDR2 SYGVKD. The CDR3 length is 17 residues. V lost 1 base, J lost 0 bases, and 2 bases stayed unmatched. The DNA of the CDR3 is TGTGCCATCAGTGAGTGGGACAGGAGCTCTGGGGCCAACGTCCTGACTTTC. As protein: CAISEWDRSSGANVLTF.

The J gene is TRBJ1-1, the V gene TRBV5-8; D unclear. The CDR3 runs to 17 residues. V dropped 0 bases and J dropped 1 base, with 16 bases sitting between them. CDR1 is SGHTS and CDR2 is YDEGEE in the germline V gene. CDR3 DNA: TGTGCCAGCAGCTTGGTCCCCCCCAACCGACCGAACACTGAAGCTTTCTTT. The encoded protein is CASSLVPPNRPNTEAFF.

V is TRBV27 and J is TRBJ1-5, with TRBD1 matching over 8 bases. Germline assignment: CDR1 MNHEY and CDR2 SMNVEV (reference sequence). The J segment lost 7 bases and the V segment lost 7 bases, leaving 15 bases of the junction unmatched. The CDR3 spans 16 residues. This chain's CDR3 is CASKRSGTGLGQPQHF. The CDR3 DNA reads TGTGCCAGCAAACGCTCCGGGACAGGATTGGGGCAGCCCCAGCATTTT.

This clonotype appeared many times. This sequence joins TRBV7-2 and TRBJ2-1; 7 nucleotides align to TRBD2. Trimming removed 3 bases from V and 4 bases from J; junction bases left unmatched: 6. This CDR3 spans 15 amino acids. Looked up from germline, CDR1 is SGHTA and CDR2 is FQGNSA. The CDR3 reads CASSFMGGVYNEQFF. DNA of the CDR3: TGTGCCAGCAGCTTTATGGGGGGGGTATACAATGAGCAGTTCTTC. Full variable domain (remainder filled in from reference TRBV7-2 and TRBJ2-1): GAGVSQSPSNKVTEKGKDVELRCDPISGHTALYWYRQSLGQGLEFLIYFQGNSAPDKSGLPSDRFSAERTGGSVSTLTIQRTQQEDSAVYLCASSFMGGVYNEQFFGPGTRLTVL.

This clonotype showed up just a few times. This sequence joins TRBV5-4 and TRBJ2-1; 10 bases align to TRBD2. Trimming took 4 bases from V and 2 from J; bases not matched to a gene: 15. The length of the CDR3 is 19 residues. In germline, CDR1 is SGHNT, CDR2 YYREEE (reference sequence). The CDR3 DNA sequence: TGTGCCAGCAGCCTGGGGGATAGCGGGGGGCCCTGGGCCTACAATGAGCAGTTCTTC. Translated: CASSLGDSGGPWAYNEQFF.

This clonotype was counted only a few times. The chain joins TRBV7-2 to TRBJ2-3, with 13 bases that match TRBD2. The V gene end was trimmed by 2 bases and the J gene end by 0 bases; junction bases not matched to a gene: 11. CDR1 is SGHTA and CDR2 is FQGNSA in the germline V gene. CDR3 length: 20 amino acids. The CDR3 sequence: CASSLRRTSGGWTSTDTQYF. CDR3 DNA: TGTGCCAGCAGCTTAAGGAGGACTAGCGGGGGTTGGACTAGCACAGATACGCAGTATTTT.

This clonotype has more than one count but fewer than ten. V usage is TRBV7-6 and J usage is TRBJ1-5, with no clear D. CDR3 length: 13 amino acids. V gave up 5 bases and J gave up 4 bases, with 9 bases separating them. Per the germline V gene, CDR1 is SGHVS and CDR2 is FNYEAQ. The CDR3 sequence is CASSPLENQPQHF. CDR3 nucleotides: TGTGCCAGCAGCCCCCTCGAGAATCAGCCCCAGCATTTT.

The chain joins TRBV12-3 or TRBV12-4 to TRBJ2-5; D unresolved. The CDR3 is 14 amino acids. V lost 6 bases, J lost 4 bases, and 15 bases lay in between. The CDR3 DNA is TGTGCCAGCAGCGCGCTAGTGGGTGCAGAGACCCAGTACTTC. Its translation is CASSALVGAETQYF.

The chain links TRBV6-5 to TRBJ1-1; perhaps TRBD1 as D (5 bases). From germline, CDR1 is MNHEY and CDR2 SVGAGI. This CDR3 contains 13 residues. Trimming pared 8 bases from V and 0 bases from J, leaving 10 bases between. The CDR3 here is CASGPGMNTEAFF. CDR3 bases: TGTGCCAGCGGCCCAGGGATGAACACTGAAGCTTTCTTT.

The V call is TRBV27, the J call TRBJ2-1; D might be TRBD1 (6 bases). This CDR3 is 13 amino acids long. Germline assignment: CDR1 MNHEY and CDR2 SMNVEV (reference sequence). Trimming removed 6 bases from V and 9 bases from J, with 15 bases in between. The CDR3: CASSLRGRGEQFF. In DNA form, the CDR3 reads TGTGCCAGCAGCCTCAGGGGACGGGGTGAGCAGTTCTTC.